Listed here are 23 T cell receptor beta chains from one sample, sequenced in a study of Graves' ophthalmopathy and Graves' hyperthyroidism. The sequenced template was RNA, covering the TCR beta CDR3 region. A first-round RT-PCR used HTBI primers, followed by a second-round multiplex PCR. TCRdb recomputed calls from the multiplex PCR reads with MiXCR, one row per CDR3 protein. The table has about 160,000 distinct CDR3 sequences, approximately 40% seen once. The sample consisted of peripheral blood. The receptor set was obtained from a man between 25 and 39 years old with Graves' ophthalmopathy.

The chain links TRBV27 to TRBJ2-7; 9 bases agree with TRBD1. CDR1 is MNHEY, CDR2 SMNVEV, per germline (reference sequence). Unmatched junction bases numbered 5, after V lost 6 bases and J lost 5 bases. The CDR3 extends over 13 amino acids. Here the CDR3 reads CASRGQGLHEQYF. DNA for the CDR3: TGTGCCAGCAGGGGACAGGGATTACACGAGCAGTACTTC.

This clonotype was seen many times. CDR3 sequence: CASSTSGDIKLGTQYF. The DNA of the CDR3 is TGTGCCAGCAGCACTAGCGGGGACATCAAGTTGGGGACCCAGTACTTC. The rearrangement links TRBV9 to TRBJ2-5, with 10 bases lining up with TRBD2. The CDR3 has 16 amino acids. The germline V gene encodes CDR1 SGDLS and CDR2 YYNGEE. Trimming cost V 4 bases and J 7 bases; bases outside gene matches: 13.

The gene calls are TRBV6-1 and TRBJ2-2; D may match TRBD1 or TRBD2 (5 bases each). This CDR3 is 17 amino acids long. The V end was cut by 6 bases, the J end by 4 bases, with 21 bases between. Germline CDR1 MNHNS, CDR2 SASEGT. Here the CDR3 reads CASRPPLGEGVTGELFF. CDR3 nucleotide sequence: TGTGCCAGCAGACCCCCCCTCGGGGAAGGGGTCACCGGGGAGCTGTTTTTT.

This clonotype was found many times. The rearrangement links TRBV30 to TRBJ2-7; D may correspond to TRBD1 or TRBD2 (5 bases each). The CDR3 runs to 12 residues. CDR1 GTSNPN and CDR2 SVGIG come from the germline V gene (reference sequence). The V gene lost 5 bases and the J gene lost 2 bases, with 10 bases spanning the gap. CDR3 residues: CAWGGTTYEQYF. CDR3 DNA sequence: TGTGCCTGGGGGGGAACTACCTACGAGCAGTACTTC.

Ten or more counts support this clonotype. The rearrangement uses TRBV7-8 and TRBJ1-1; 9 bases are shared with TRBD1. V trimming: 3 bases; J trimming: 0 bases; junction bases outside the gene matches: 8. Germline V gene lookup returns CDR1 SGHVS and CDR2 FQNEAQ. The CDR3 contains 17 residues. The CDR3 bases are TGTGCCAGCAGCTTTTACAGGGGGCGCGAGGTGAACACTGAAGCTTTCTTT. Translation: CASSFYRGREVNTEAFF. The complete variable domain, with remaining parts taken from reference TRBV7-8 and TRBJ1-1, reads GAGVSQSPRYKVAKRGQDVALRCDPISGHVSLFWYQQALGQGPEFLTYFQNEAQLDKSGLPSDRFFAERPEGSVSTLKIQRTQQEDSAVYLCASSFYRGREVNTEAFFGQGTRLTVV.

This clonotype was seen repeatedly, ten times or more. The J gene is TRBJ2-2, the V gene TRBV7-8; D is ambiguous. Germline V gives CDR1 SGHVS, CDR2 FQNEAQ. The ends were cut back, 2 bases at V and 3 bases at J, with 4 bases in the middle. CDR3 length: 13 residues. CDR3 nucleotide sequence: TGTGCCAGCAGCTTAAGGGACACCGGGGAGCTGTTTTTT. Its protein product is CASSLRDTGELFF.

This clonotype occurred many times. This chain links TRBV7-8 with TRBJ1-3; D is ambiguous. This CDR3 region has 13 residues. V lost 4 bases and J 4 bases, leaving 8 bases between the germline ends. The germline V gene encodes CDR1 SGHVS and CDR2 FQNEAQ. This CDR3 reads CASSYPQGNTIYF. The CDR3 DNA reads TGTGCCAGCAGCTACCCCCAGGGAAACACCATATATTTT.

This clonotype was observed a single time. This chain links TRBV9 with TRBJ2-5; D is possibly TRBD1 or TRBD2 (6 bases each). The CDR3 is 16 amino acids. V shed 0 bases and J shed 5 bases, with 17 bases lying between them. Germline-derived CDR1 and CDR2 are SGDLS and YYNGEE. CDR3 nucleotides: TGTGCCAGCAGCGTAGGACCCCTCGAAGGGGGGGAGACCCAGTACTTC. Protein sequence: CASSVGPLEGGETQYF.

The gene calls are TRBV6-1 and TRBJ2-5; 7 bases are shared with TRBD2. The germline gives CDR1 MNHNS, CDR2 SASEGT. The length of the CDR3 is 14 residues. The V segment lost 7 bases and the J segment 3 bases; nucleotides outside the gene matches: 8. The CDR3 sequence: CASNPSGGKETQYF. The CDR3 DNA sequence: TGTGCCAGCAATCCTAGCGGAGGGAAAGAGACCCAGTACTTC.

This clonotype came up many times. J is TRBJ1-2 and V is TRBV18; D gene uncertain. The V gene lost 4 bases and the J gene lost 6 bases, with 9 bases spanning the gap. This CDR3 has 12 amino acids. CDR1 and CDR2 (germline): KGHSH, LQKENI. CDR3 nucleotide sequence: TGTGCCAGCTCACGGGCGGTAAATGGCTACACCTTC. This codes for CASSRAVNGYTF.

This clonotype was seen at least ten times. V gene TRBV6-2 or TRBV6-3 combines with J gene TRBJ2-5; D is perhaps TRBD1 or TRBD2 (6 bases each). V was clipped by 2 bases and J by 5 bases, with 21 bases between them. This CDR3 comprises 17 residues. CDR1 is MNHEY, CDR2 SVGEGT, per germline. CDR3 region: CASSYRPRRGGGETQYF. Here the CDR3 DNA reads TGTGCCAGCAGTTACCGCCCCCGCAGGGGAGGTGGGGAGACCCAGTACTTC.

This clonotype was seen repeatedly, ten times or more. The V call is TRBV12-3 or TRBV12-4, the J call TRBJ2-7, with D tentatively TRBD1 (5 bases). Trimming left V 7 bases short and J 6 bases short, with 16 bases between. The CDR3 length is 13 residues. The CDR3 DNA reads TGTGCCAGCACCTCCATGGGGCTTGGCGAGCAGTACTTC. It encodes CASTSMGLGEQYF.

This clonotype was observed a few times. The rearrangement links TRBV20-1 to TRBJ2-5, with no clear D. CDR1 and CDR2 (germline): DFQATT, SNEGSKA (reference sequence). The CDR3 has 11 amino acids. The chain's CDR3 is CLASTGQTQYF. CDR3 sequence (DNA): TGCCTCGCCTCGACTGGGCAGACCCAGTACTTC.

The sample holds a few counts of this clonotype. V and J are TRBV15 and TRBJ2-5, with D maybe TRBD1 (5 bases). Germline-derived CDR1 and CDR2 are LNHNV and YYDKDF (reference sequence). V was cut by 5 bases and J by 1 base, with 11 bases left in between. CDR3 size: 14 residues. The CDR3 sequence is CATSFRGGQETQYF. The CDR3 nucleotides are TGTGCCACCAGCTTTAGGGGCGGCCAAGAGACCCAGTACTTC.

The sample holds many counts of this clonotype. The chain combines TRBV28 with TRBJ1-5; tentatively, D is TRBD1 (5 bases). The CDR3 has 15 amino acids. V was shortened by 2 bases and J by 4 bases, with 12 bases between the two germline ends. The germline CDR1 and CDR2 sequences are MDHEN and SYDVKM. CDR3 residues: CASSLMGQGNQPQHF. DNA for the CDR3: TGTGCCAGCAGTTTAATGGGGCAGGGTAATCAGCCCCAGCATTTT.

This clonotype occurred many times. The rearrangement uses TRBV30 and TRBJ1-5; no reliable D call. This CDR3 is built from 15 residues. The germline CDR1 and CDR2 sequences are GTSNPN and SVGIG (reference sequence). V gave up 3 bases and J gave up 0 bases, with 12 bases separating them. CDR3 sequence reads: CAWSPGPYSNQPQHF. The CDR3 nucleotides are TGTGCCTGGAGCCCAGGACCTTATAGCAATCAGCCCCAGCATTTT.

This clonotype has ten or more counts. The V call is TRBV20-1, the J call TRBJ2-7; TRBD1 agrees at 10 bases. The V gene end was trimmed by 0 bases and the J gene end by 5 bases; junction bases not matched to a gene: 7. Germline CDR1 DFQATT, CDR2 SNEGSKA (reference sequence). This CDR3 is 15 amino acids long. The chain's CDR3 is CSARDPGQGDHEQYF. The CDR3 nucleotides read TGCAGTGCTAGAGATCCAGGACAGGGGGACCACGAGCAGTACTTC.

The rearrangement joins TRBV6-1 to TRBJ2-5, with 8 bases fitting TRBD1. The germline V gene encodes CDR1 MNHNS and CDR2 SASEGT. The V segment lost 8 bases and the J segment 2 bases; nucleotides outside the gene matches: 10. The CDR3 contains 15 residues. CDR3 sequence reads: CASGKTGAPQETQYF. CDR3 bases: TGTGCCAGCGGGAAGACAGGGGCTCCACAAGAGACCCAGTACTTC.

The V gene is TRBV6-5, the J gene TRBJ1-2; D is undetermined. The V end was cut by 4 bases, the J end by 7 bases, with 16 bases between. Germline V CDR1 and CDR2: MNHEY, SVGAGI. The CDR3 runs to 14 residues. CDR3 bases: TGTGCCAGCAGTTCAAACCCACCCTATTCTGGCTACACCTTC. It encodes CASSSNPPYSGYTF.

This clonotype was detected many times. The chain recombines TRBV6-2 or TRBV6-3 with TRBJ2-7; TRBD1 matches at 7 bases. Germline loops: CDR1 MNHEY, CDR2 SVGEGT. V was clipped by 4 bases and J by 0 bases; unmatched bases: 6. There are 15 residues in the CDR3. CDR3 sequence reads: CASSSGQAISYEQYF. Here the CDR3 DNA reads TGTGCCAGCAGTTCCGGACAGGCTATCTCCTACGAGCAGTACTTC.

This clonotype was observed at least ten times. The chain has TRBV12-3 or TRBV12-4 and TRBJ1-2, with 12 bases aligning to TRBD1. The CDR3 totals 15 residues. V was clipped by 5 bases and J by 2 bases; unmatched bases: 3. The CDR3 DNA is TGTGCCAGCAGTAGCGGGACAGGGGGCAACTATGGCTACACCTTC. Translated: CASSSGTGGNYGYTF.

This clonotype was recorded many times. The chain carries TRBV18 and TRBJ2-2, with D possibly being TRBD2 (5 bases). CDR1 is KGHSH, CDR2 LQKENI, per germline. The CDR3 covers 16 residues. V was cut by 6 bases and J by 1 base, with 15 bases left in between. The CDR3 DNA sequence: TGTGCCAGCTCGCCGCGCGCAGCGGTGAACACCGGGGAGCTGTTTTTT. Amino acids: CASSPRAAVNTGELFF.

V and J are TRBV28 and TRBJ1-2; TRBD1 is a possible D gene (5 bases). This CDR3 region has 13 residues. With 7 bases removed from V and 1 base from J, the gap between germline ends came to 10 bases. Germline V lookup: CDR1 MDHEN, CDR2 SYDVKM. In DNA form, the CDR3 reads TGTGCCAGCATCCGGGGCCTTAACTATGGCTACACCTTC. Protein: CASIRGLNYGYTF.